Below are 10 T cell receptor beta chains sequenced from a single sample in a study of CD8 T cells in Susac syndrome. RNA, at about 0.45 to 1 ug, was reverse transcribed with random hexamers. One entry per CDR3 protein, called by TCRdb with MiXCR from the immunoSEQ multiplex PCR reads. The sample includes about 170,000 distinct CDR3 sequences, 90% to 95% of them seen just once. The sequenced material came from CD4+ T cells from PBMCs. The receptors were sampled from a human donor with multiple sclerosis.

The CDR3 region has the DNA TGCAGTGCTAGTAGGGGGGGATCTGTCTATGGCTACACCTTC. This gives the protein CSASRGGSVYGYTF. The chain uses TRBV20-1 and TRBJ1-2; TRBD1 is a possible D gene (6 bases). V lost 3 bases, J lost 4 bases, and 15 bases lay in between. This CDR3 is built from 14 residues. Germline CDR1 DFQATT, CDR2 SNEGSKA (reference sequence).

The chain carries TRBV25-1 and TRBJ1-1; tentative D call: TRBD1 (5 bases). The CDR3 totals 12 residues. Per the germline V gene, CDR1 is MGHDK and CDR2 is SYGVNS. V was shortened by 8 bases and J by 10 bases, with 17 bases between the two germline ends. This CDR3 reads CASSRDVHAAFF. The CDR3 DNA is TGTGCCAGCTCACGGGACGTTCATGCAGCTTTCTTT.

The chain has TRBV7-3 and TRBJ2-2; 9 nucleotides agree with TRBD2. The CDR3 extends over 15 amino acids. V shed 2 bases and J 7 bases; nucleotides not matched to a gene: 5. Germline V gene data show CDR1 as SGHTA and CDR2 as FQGTGA. DNA of the CDR3: TGTGCCAGCAGCTTAGTAGCGGGAGTCGTCGGGGAGCTGTTTTTT. Amino acid sequence: CASSLVAGVVGELFF.

The chain couples TRBV28 to TRBJ2-5, with TRBD2 matching over 14 bases. V lost 5 bases, J lost 5 bases, and 7 bases stayed unmatched. This CDR3 is 16 amino acids long. Germline values: CDR1 MDHEN, CDR2 SYDVKM. This chain's CDR3 is CASSGGLAGVGETQYF. In DNA form, the CDR3 reads TGTGCCAGCAGTGGGGGACTAGCGGGAGTGGGGGAGACCCAGTACTTC.

V is TRBV3-1 and J is TRBJ2-2; possible D gene TRBD2, 5 bases. Germline values: CDR1 LGHDT, CDR2 YNNKEL (reference sequence). The CDR3 is made up of 15 amino acids. Trimming shortened V by 4 bases and J by 3 bases, and 12 bases separated the two germline ends. Here the CDR3 DNA reads TGTGCCAGCAGCCGTCGGAGGATAGACACCGGGGAGCTGTTTTTT. Its translation: CASSRRRIDTGELFF.

V gene TRBV4-1 combines with J gene TRBJ2-5; D is tentatively TRBD1 or TRBD2 (6 bases each). CDR3 length: 23 residues. CDR1 and CDR2 from the germline V gene are MGHRA and YSYEKL. The germline V and J ends were trimmed by 8 bases and 0 bases, with 40 bases remaining between them. The CDR3, as DNA: TGCGCCAGCTGCCTACTTGAAATAGGGCCACCCCAGCTCGGGGGCCGTGACCAAGAGACCCAGTACTTC. Translated, it gives CASCLLEIGPPQLGGRDQETQYF.

The chain links TRBV12-3 or TRBV12-4 to TRBJ1-2, with 8 bases lining up with TRBD1. The length of the CDR3 is 15 residues. V lost 1 base to trimming and J lost 6 bases; unmatched junction nucleotides: 7. DNA for the CDR3: TGTGCCAGCAGTTTAGATTGGGACAGGTCGGATGGCTACACCTTC. Protein sequence: CASSLDWDRSDGYTF.

The chain combines TRBV7-6 with TRBJ2-2; D remains ambiguous. CDR1 is SGHVS, CDR2 FNYEAQ, per germline. The CDR3 is 13 residues long. V dropped 5 bases and J dropped 6 bases, with 10 bases sitting between them. The CDR3 spells CASSPSVPGELFF. The CDR3, as DNA: TGTGCCAGCAGCCCCTCGGTGCCCGGGGAGCTGTTTTTT.

This chain joins TRBV19 and TRBJ2-1; D tentatively reads TRBD1 or TRBD2 (5 bases each). This CDR3 is built from 12 residues. The germline V and J ends were trimmed by 9 bases and 7 bases, with 13 bases remaining between them. CDR1 is LNHDA, CDR2 SQIVND, per germline (reference sequence). The CDR3 bases are TGTGCCAGGCCGGGGCGGATGAATGAGCAGTTCTTC. Translating it yields CARPGRMNEQFF.

This sequence joins TRBV3-1 and TRBJ2-7; D not certain. The CDR3 runs to 14 residues. CDR1 LGHDT and CDR2 YNNKEL come from the germline V gene (reference sequence). V lost 0 bases and J lost 6, with 12 bases in between. The CDR3 is CASSQDVGRTEQYF. The CDR3 DNA reads TGTGCCAGCAGCCAAGATGTAGGGCGTACCGAGCAGTACTTC.